These 22 T cell receptor beta chains originate from one sample sequenced in a study of PD-1 blockade in classical Hodgkin lymphoma. The time point is: cycle 4 day 1 (C4D1), after 6 weeks of nivolumab. All trial patients relapsed after autologous stem cell transplantation. Assay: immunoSEQ multiplex PCR; the TCRdb copy retains only in-frame clones and omits some. This sample has roughly 51,000 clones, with around 74% found just once. Material: peripheral blood mononuclear cells (PBMCs), obtained before the fourth cycle of nivolumab. The receptors stem from a human donor with classical Hodgkin lymphoma.

This chain links TRBV18 with TRBJ1-2, with a possible D match to TRBD1 (6 bases). V was shortened by 2 bases and J by 6 bases, with 19 bases between the two germline ends. The CDR3 extends over 16 amino acids. Germline V gene lookup returns CDR1 KGHSH and CDR2 LQKENI. The CDR3 sequence is CASSPFQAGEPDGYTF. CDR3 nucleotide sequence: TGTGCCAGCTCACCATTTCAGGCAGGGGAACCCGATGGCTACACCTTC.

The V call is TRBV18, the J call TRBJ2-3, with TRBD2 matching over 9 bases. This CDR3 has 20 residues. V lost 4 bases and J lost 1; bases outside the gene matches: 18. Per germline, CDR1 KGHSH and CDR2 LQKENI. The CDR3 DNA reads TGTGCCAGCTCACGACTGATAGCGGGAGAGTGGGGAGCTGGCACAGATACGCAGTATTTT. Amino acid sequence: CASSRLIAGEWGAGTDTQYF.

V is TRBV18 and J is TRBJ1-1; 11 bases map to TRBD1. The CDR3 has 14 amino acids. Looked up from germline, CDR1 is KGHSH and CDR2 is LQKENI. The V and J ends lost 3 bases and 5 bases, in that order; junction bases with no gene match: 2. In DNA, the CDR3 is TGTGCCAGCTCACCGGACAGGGGGCGGACTGAAGCTTTCTTT. This translates into CASSPDRGRTEAFF. Looking up the rest from reference TRBV18 and TRBJ1-1 gives the full variable domain: NAGVMQNPRHLVRRRGQEARLRCSPMKGHSHVYWYRQLPEEGLKFMVYLQKENIIDESGMPKERFSAEFPKEGPSILRIQQVVRGDSAAYFCASSPDRGRTEAFFGQGTRLTVV.

This clone was seen more than once but under ten times. CDR3 nucleotides: TGTGCCAGCAGTTTGGACCGGGACCGCCAGGAGCAGTACTTC. It translates to CASSLDRDRQEQYF. This chain uses TRBV27 with TRBJ2-7, with D perhaps assigned TRBD1 or TRBD2 (5 bases each). Trimming removed 3 bases from V and 7 bases from J, with 16 bases in between. The CDR3 has 14 amino acids. The germline CDR1 and CDR2 sequences are MNHEY and SMNVEV (reference sequence).

The chain is built from TRBV11-2 and TRBJ2-7, with 7 bases identical to TRBD2. The CDR3 covers 13 residues. The V and J ends lost 4 bases and 2 bases, in that order; junction bases with no gene match: 2. The germline V gene has CDR1 SGHAT and CDR2 FQNNGV. Written as DNA, the CDR3 is TGTGCCAGCAGCTCGGGGAGGGCCTACGAGCAGTACTTC. Its protein is CASSSGRAYEQYF.

The V call is TRBV15, the J call TRBJ1-5; D is perhaps TRBD1 (5 bases). CDR1 is LNHNV, CDR2 YYDKDF, per germline (reference sequence). This CDR3 is built from 15 residues. The V gene lost 0 bases and the J gene lost 5 bases, with 11 bases spanning the gap. The CDR3 DNA sequence: TGTGCCACCAGCAGAGATGTTCGGGGCTATCAGCCCCAGCATTTT. Protein: CATSRDVRGYQPQHF.

This sequence joins TRBV30 and TRBJ2-1, with a tentative D call TRBD2 (5 bases). V shed 3 bases and J shed 6 bases, with 9 bases lying between them. CDR3 size: 12 residues. Germline V CDR1 and CDR2: GTSNPN, SVGIG (reference sequence). The DNA of the CDR3 is TGTGCCTGGAGGACGGGATCCAATGAGCAGTTCTTC. It yields the protein CAWRTGSNEQFF.

This clone showed up just a few times. The chain is built from TRBV7-6 and TRBJ2-2; no definite D call. The V end was cut by 5 bases, the J end by 3 bases, with 4 bases between. Germline assignment: CDR1 SGHVS and CDR2 FNYEAQ. The CDR3 contains 12 residues. The CDR3: CASSPDTGELFF. As DNA, the CDR3 is TGTGCCAGCAGCCCAGACACCGGGGAGCTGTTTTTT.

The sample holds one count of this clone. The chain recombines TRBV28 with TRBJ2-5; TRBD1 matches at 7 bases. J gave up 1 base and V 4 bases, and 15 bases lay outside the gene matches. The CDR3 is made up of 18 amino acids. Germline loops: CDR1 MDHEN, CDR2 SYDVKM. The CDR3 loop reads CASSSHPLPGTAQETQYF. The CDR3 nucleotides are TGTGCCAGCAGTTCTCACCCCCTGCCCGGGACAGCCCAAGAGACCCAGTACTTC.

The chain carries TRBV28 and TRBJ1-4; 12 bases are shared with TRBD1. This CDR3 is 18 amino acids long. Losses at the gene ends were 6 bases for V and 2 bases for J; bases not matched to a gene: 10. Germline V lookup: CDR1 MDHEN, CDR2 SYDVKM. As DNA, the CDR3 is TGTGCCAGCAGGGGGGGACAGGGGGCCTTTGTTACTAATGAAAAACTGTTTTTT. Protein product: CASRGGQGAFVTNEKLFF. The full variable domain, in which reference TRBV28 and TRBJ1-4 provide the parts outside the CDR3, is DVKVTQSSRYLVKRTGEKVFLECVQDMDHENMFWYRQDPGLGLRLIYFSYDVKMKEKGDIPEGYSVSREKKERFSLILESASTNQTSMYLCASRGGQGAFVTNEKLFFGSGTQLSVL.

V is TRBV7-2 and J is TRBJ2-7; maybe TRBD2 (5 bases). Germline V CDR1 and CDR2: SGHTA, FQGNSA. The CDR3 is made up of 14 amino acids. Trimming took 1 base from V and 7 from J, leaving 14 bases between them. The CDR3 region has the DNA TGTGCCAGCAGCTTAGTTCCGGGGATAAGGGAGCAGTACTTC. The encoded protein is CASSLVPGIREQYF.

V usage is TRBV11-2 and J usage is TRBJ2-1; D possibly corresponds to TRBD2 (5 bases). Germline CDR1 and CDR2: SGHAT and FQNNGV. The CDR3 loop spans 12 amino acids. The V end lost 6 bases, the J end lost 4 bases, and 7 bases lay between the germline ends. CDR3 in amino acids: CASRPGYNEQFF. The CDR3 DNA reads TGTGCCAGCAGGCCGGGGTACAATGAGCAGTTCTTC.

The chain is built from TRBV4-3 and TRBJ2-1; no clear D. The V gene's germline CDR1 is LGHNA and CDR2 YSLEER. The CDR3 has 15 residues. The V end lost 4 bases, the J end lost 4 bases, and 14 bases lay between the germline ends. As DNA, the CDR3 is TGCGCCAGCAGCCTAGAAGGCACAGCGTACAATGAGCAGTTCTTC. Encoded protein: CASSLEGTAYNEQFF.

This clone has only a few counts. The J gene is TRBJ2-4, the V gene TRBV29-1; 8 nucleotides align to TRBD1. V lost 2 bases to trimming and J lost 12 bases; unmatched junction nucleotides: 12. In germline, CDR1 is SQVTM, CDR2 ANQGSEA. The CDR3 runs to 14 residues. The chain's CDR3 is CSVESGQGALGQYF. The DNA for the CDR3 is TGCAGCGTTGAATCTGGGCAGGGGGCGCTTGGTCAGTACTTC.

The chain carries TRBV7-9 and TRBJ1-1; D remains ambiguous. Trimming pared 0 bases from V and 2 bases from J, leaving 4 bases between. The CDR3 totals 13 residues. The germline CDR1 and CDR2 sequences are SEHNR and FQNEAQ (reference sequence). In DNA form, the CDR3 reads TGTGCCAGCAGCTTAGCAGGAAACACTGAAGCTTTCTTT. It is translated as CASSLAGNTEAFF.

This chain connects TRBV18 to TRBJ1-2; perhaps TRBD1 as D (6 bases). There are 16 residues in the CDR3. Germline CDR1 reads KGHSH; CDR2 reads LQKENI. Trimming removed 3 bases at V and 8 bases at J, with 22 bases between. The CDR3 DNA reads as TGTGCCAGCTCACCCCCGGGACTTCCAGGGGTTGGAGGCTACACCTTC. It translates to CASSPPGLPGVGGYTF. Using reference TRBV18 and TRBJ1-2 for the parts outside the CDR3, the full variable domain is NAGVMQNPRHLVRRRGQEARLRCSPMKGHSHVYWYRQLPEEGLKFMVYLQKENIIDESGMPKERFSAEFPKEGPSILRIQQVVRGDSAAYFCASSPPGLPGVGGYTFGSGTRLTVV.

The chain carries TRBV10-3 and TRBJ2-3, with D unclear. Germline values: CDR1 ENHRY, CDR2 SYGVKD. The CDR3 is made up of 16 amino acids. The V end lost 0 bases, the J end lost 1 base, and 11 bases lay between the germline ends. The CDR3 bases are TGTGCCATCAGTGAGTCGACTGTGAGCGGCACAGATACGCAGTATTTT. Protein: CAISESTVSGTDTQYF.

This chain uses TRBV6-5 with TRBJ2-7; TRBD2 matches 8 bases. V lost 6 bases to trimming and J lost 1 base; unmatched junction nucleotides: 5. The CDR3 runs to 14 residues. Germline CDR1 is MNHEY and CDR2 is SVGAGI. This CDR3 is CASSTGTSSYEQYF. For the CDR3, the DNA is TGTGCCAGCAGCACCGGGACTAGTTCCTACGAGCAGTACTTC.

CDR3 sequence: CASSFNSAVSYNEQFF. CDR3 DNA: TGTGCCAGCAGTTTCAATAGCGCGGTCTCCTACAATGAGCAGTTCTTC. V gene TRBV27 combines with J gene TRBJ2-1, with D possibly matching TRBD2 (5 bases). V lost 3 bases and J 0 bases, leaving 12 bases between the germline ends. This CDR3 region has 16 residues. Germline CDR1 and CDR2: MNHEY and SMNVEV (reference sequence).

The chain has TRBV10-2 and TRBJ2-7, with 13 bases that match TRBD2. After removal of 5 bases from V and 2 bases from J, the junction contained 3 bases not matched to a gene. This CDR3 contains 15 residues. Germline-derived CDR1 and CDR2 are WSHSY and SAAADI. The CDR3 DNA sequence: TGCGCCAGCAGTAAGACTAGCGGGAGGACCTACGAGCAGTACTTC. Its translation is CASSKTSGRTYEQYF.

The chain carries TRBV4-1 and TRBJ1-5, with unresolved D. Trimming pared 2 bases from V and 3 bases from J, leaving 11 bases between. Per the germline V gene, CDR1 is MGHRA and CDR2 is YSYEKL. There are 15 residues in the CDR3. Written as DNA, the CDR3 is TGCGCCAGCAGCCAACCTTCTAAGGACAATCAGCCCCAGCATTTT. This codes for CASSQPSKDNQPQHF.

The chain joins TRBV6-1 to TRBJ2-1; D uncertain. Germline V gives CDR1 MNHNS, CDR2 SASEGT. CDR3 length equals 16 residues. V was trimmed by 1 base and J by 2 bases, leaving 12 bases between them. Written as DNA, the CDR3 is TGTGCCAGCAGTGAAGAAACAGCAACCCCCTACAATGAGCAGTTCTTC. It yields the protein CASSEETATPYNEQFF.